The 26 T cell receptor beta chains below were found in one sample sequenced in a study of T cells in Graves' hyperthyroidism and ophthalmopathy. Amplified TCR beta CDR3 regions derived from RNA transcripts. The HTBI set primed first-round TCR CDR3 RT-PCR. Via MiXCR, TCRdb re-called the multiplex PCR reads, giving one row per CDR3 protein. The profile shows more than 500,000 distinct CDR3 sequences, around 43% of them singletons. The sequenced sample consisted of peripheral blood or thyroid tissue (not recorded which). Receptor source: an adult woman with Graves' disease, either hyperthyroidism or ophthalmopathy (not recorded which).

This chain links TRBV20-1 with TRBJ2-2; the D is unclear. CDR1 is DFQATT, CDR2 SNEGSKA, per germline (reference sequence). The CDR3 totals 10 residues. In DNA, the CDR3 is TGCAGCGACTTGCCAGGGGAGCTGTTTTTT. Amino acid sequence: CSDLPGELFF.

The gene calls are TRBV7-2 and TRBJ2-2; D unclear. With 7 bases removed from V and 0 bases from J, the gap between germline ends came to 9 bases. The CDR3 is 14 residues long. In germline, CDR1 is SGHTA, CDR2 FQGNSA. In DNA form, the CDR3 reads TGTGCCAGCAAGACCCCAGCGAACACCGGGGAGCTGTTTTTT. Residues: CASKTPANTGELFF. The entire variable domain, with the rest obtained from reference TRBV7-2 and TRBJ2-2, is as follows: GAGVSQSPSNKVTEKGKDVELRCDPISGHTALYWYRQSLGQGLEFLIYFQGNSAPDKSGLPSDRFSAERTGGSVSTLTIQRTQQEDSAVYLCASKTPANTGELFFGEGSRLTVL.

Ten or more counts support this clonotype. This chain uses TRBV7-3 with TRBJ1-1; D is unresolved. The CDR3 contains 13 residues. CDR1 and CDR2 (germline): SGHTA, FQGTGA. Trimming shortened V by 5 bases and J by 4 bases, and 11 bases separated the two germline ends. The CDR3 coding sequence is TGTGCCAGCAGCCGCGATACGGCCACTGAAGCTTTCTTT. Translating gives CASSRDTATEAFF. Full variable domain (remainder filled in from reference TRBV7-3 and TRBJ1-1): GAGVSQTPSNKVTEKGKYVELRCDPISGHTALYWYRQSLGQGPEFLIYFQGTGAADDSGLPNDRFFAVRPEGSVSTLKIQRTERGDSAVYLCASSRDTATEAFFGQGTRLTVV.

The chain is built from TRBV12-3 or TRBV12-4 and TRBJ1-1; D gene ambiguous. The V gene lost 6 bases and the J gene lost 3 bases, with 11 bases spanning the gap. There are 13 residues in the CDR3. CDR3 region: CASRARSDTEAFF. As DNA, the CDR3 is TGTGCCAGCAGGGCAAGGAGTGACACTGAAGCTTTCTTT.

Points on this clonotype: An end of the junction does not agree with germline; a read error may underlie this. The chain uses TRBV7-2 and TRBJ2-7; either TRBD1 or TRBD2 may supply D (7 bases each). The V gene's germline CDR1 is SGHTA and CDR2 FQGNSA. CDR3 length: 16 residues. The CDR3 sequence: CASSVDRGQGGGEQCF. Here the CDR3 DNA reads TGTGCCAGCAGCGTCGATCGGGGGCAGGGAGGGGGCGAGCAGTGCTTC.

In DNA, the CDR3 is TGCAGCGTTGCGGATATGGGATACGAGCAGTACTTC. Encoded protein: CSVADMGYEQYF. This chain uses TRBV29-1 with TRBJ2-7; D unclear. CDR3 size: 12 residues. V lost 4 bases, J lost 4 bases, and 11 bases lay in between. Germline CDR1 and CDR2: SQVTM and ANQGSEA.

V and J are TRBV4-1 and TRBJ1-4; no definite D call. The germline V and J ends were trimmed by 0 bases and 15 bases, with 11 bases remaining between them. This CDR3 has 12 amino acids. Looked up from germline, CDR1 is MGHRA and CDR2 is YSYEKL. In nucleotides, the CDR3 is TGCGCCAGCAGCCAAGATAGAGGGTCGGTGTTTTTT. This encodes CASSQDRGSVFF.

This clonotype showed up just once. Because the CDR3 is missing its conserved closing phenylalanine or tryptophan, this is likely a read error. No DNA is shown, since the ends of the CDR3 on it are uncertain; the CDR3 is the one TCRdb lists. The chain combines TRBV7-9 with TRBJ1-4. Germline V CDR1 and CDR2: SEHNR, FQNEAQ (reference sequence). The CDR3 totals 9 residues, both ends included. The CDR3 spells CASSLEGPL.

This chain uses TRBV6-2 or TRBV6-3 with TRBJ2-7; 7 bases are shared with TRBD2. The CDR3 runs 17 residues. The V gene's germline CDR1 is MNHEY and CDR2 SVGEGT. After removal of 4 bases from V and 0 bases from J, the junction contained 12 bases not matched to a gene. The CDR3 is CASSFESGGKSSYEQYF. As DNA, the CDR3 is TGTGCCAGCAGTTTCGAGTCCGGGGGGAAAAGCTCCTACGAGCAGTACTTC.

The table lists this clonotype with many counts. This chain connects TRBV29-1 to TRBJ2-7; 8 bases agree with TRBD1. V shed 3 bases, J shed 4 bases, and the junction held 2 bases outside the gene matches. Looked up from germline, CDR1 is SQVTM and CDR2 is ANQGSEA. The CDR3 loop spans 12 amino acids. The DNA of the CDR3 is TGCAGCGTTGAGGACAGGGAATACGAGCAGTACTTC. It translates to CSVEDREYEQYF.

J is TRBJ1-6 and V is TRBV11-1; no clear D. CDR1 and CDR2 from the germline V gene are SGHAT and FQDESV (reference sequence). V lost 1 base to trimming and J lost 10 bases, with 14 bases between them. CDR3 length equals 15 residues. CDR3 coding DNA: TGTGCCAGCAGCTTAGTAGGAGGAACGGGATCACCCCTCCACTTT. This gives the protein CASSLVGGTGSPLHF.

The CDR3 sequence is CATSDSRQDNQPQHF. Written as DNA, the CDR3 is TGTGCCACCAGTGATTCAAGACAGGATAATCAGCCCCAGCATTTT. The chain couples TRBV24-1 to TRBJ1-5; D possibly corresponds to TRBD1 (6 bases). CDR1 and CDR2 (germline): KGHDR, SFDVKD. The V gene lost 2 bases and the J gene lost 4 bases, with 11 bases spanning the gap. The CDR3 runs to 15 residues.

The V and J genes are TRBV24-1 and TRBJ1-5; TRBD1 agrees at 10 bases. This CDR3 comprises 16 residues. Germline CDR1 KGHDR, CDR2 SFDVKD. Germline trimming cut 0 bases from V and 11 bases from J; bases unmatched to any gene: 9. The CDR3 DNA sequence: TGTGCCACCAGTGATTTGGGGACAGGGGACGGGGAGACCCAGCATTTT. Translation: CATSDLGTGDGETQHF.

Note on this clonotype: Compared with germline, one end of the junction differs, possibly owing to a read error. The J gene is TRBJ2-7, the V gene TRBV7-7, with D possibly being TRBD1 (6 bases). Germline V gene data show CDR1 as SSHAT and CDR2 as FNYEAQ (reference sequence). CDR3 length: 13 amino acids. CDR3 sequence (DNA): TGTGCTAGCAGCTCAAGCGGACAGTTTGATCAGTACTTC. This gives the protein CASSSSGQFDQYF.

This rearrangement joins TRBV7-2 to TRBJ1-5, with 7 bases aligning to TRBD1. V lost 2 bases and J lost 8; bases outside the gene matches: 9. The CDR3 runs 15 residues. Germline V gene data show CDR1 as SGHTA and CDR2 as FQGNSA. The CDR3 here is CASSLLVQGLEPQHF. Here the CDR3 DNA reads TGTGCCAGCAGCTTATTAGTACAGGGGCTCGAGCCCCAGCATTTT.

This clonotype occurred a few times. The CDR3 protein is CASREQGGAGNTIYF. CDR3 nucleotides: TGTGCCAGCAGAGAACAGGGGGGTGCTGGAAACACCATATATTTT. The gene calls are TRBV6-1 and TRBJ1-3; 8 bases are shared with TRBD1. Germline CDR1 and CDR2: MNHNS and SASEGT. The CDR3 runs 15 residues. V was clipped by 6 bases and J by 2 bases; unmatched bases: 6.

This clonotype has a count of ten or more. The chain couples TRBV7-3 to TRBJ2-2, with TRBD1 matching 8 bases. There are 14 residues in the CDR3. Germline CDR1 reads SGHTA; CDR2 reads FQGTGA. The V segment lost 8 bases and the J segment 0 bases; nucleotides outside the gene matches: 2. The CDR3, as DNA: TGTGCCAGCTCGGGACAGGCGAACACCGGGGAGCTGTTTTTT. It codes for CASSGQANTGELFF.

A few counts support this clonotype. A much larger clone is a single base away; this may be a read error. The J gene is TRBJ2-7, the V gene TRBV29-1, with D perhaps TRBD2 (6 bases). Trimming removed 7 bases at V and 2 bases at J, with 12 bases between. The CDR3 runs to 12 residues. Germline loops: CDR1 SQVTM, CDR2 ANQGSEA. Here the CDR3 reads CSAGGGTYEQYF. In nucleotides, the CDR3 is TGCAGCGCCGGGGGTGGAACCTACGAGCAGTACTTC.

This clonotype has only a few counts. In nucleotides, the CDR3 is TGTGCCATCAGTGAGTCAGGCAGGGGCGCTGAAGCTTTCTTT. Translating it yields CAISESGRGAEAFF. This chain uses TRBV10-3 with TRBJ1-1; possibly TRBD1 for D (6 bases). With 0 bases removed from V and 6 bases from J, the gap between germline ends came to 11 bases. The CDR3 sequence is 14 residues long. The germline CDR1 and CDR2 sequences are ENHRY and SYGVKD.

A note on this clonotype: A read error may account for a junction end that differs from germline. V usage is TRBV10-3 and J usage is TRBJ2-5, with 11 nucleotides matching TRBD2. This CDR3 has 16 amino acids. Germline CDR1 reads ENHRY; CDR2 reads SYGVKD. CDR3 coding DNA: TGCAGTGCCACCGGGACTAGCGGATGGCTGGTCAAGACCCAGTACTTC. Translation: CSATGTSGWLVKTQYF.

The chain carries TRBV6-6 and TRBJ2-7; 9 bases fit TRBD2. The V and J ends lost 8 bases and 0 bases, in that order; junction bases with no gene match: 11. CDR1 and CDR2 from the germline V gene are MNHNY and SVGAGI (reference sequence). The CDR3 is 16 residues long. The CDR3 coding sequence is TGTGCCAGCGGGCACGGACTAGCGACTTACTCCTACGAGCAGTACTTC. Residues: CASGHGLATYSYEQYF.

This clonotype was counted many times. CDR3 sequence (DNA): TGCAGTGCTAGAGATTGGCGGGGAGGGGCCGGGGAGCTGTTTTTT. Its translation: CSARDWRGGAGELFF. The rearrangement uses TRBV20-1 and TRBJ2-2; 7 positions agree with TRBD2. The CDR3 contains 15 residues. CDR1 DFQATT and CDR2 SNEGSKA come from the germline V gene (reference sequence). V gave up 0 bases and J gave up 6 bases; unmatched junction bases: 7.

This clonotype appeared a single time. The V and J genes are TRBV2 and TRBJ1-6, with 7 bases aligning to TRBD1. With V trimmed by 8 bases and J by 5 bases, 12 bases remained unmatched. The CDR3 totals 16 residues. Germline lookup yields CDR1 SNHLY and CDR2 FYNNEI. In DNA, the CDR3 is TGTGCCAGCTGCCCCGGCGGGACAGACCATAATTCACCCCTCCACTTT. The encoded protein is CASCPGGTDHNSPLHF.

In its sample, this clonotype was seen many times. The chain is built from TRBV29-1 and TRBJ1-2; tentative D call: TRBD1 (6 bases). There are 15 residues in the CDR3. CDR1 and CDR2 from the germline V gene are SQVTM and ANQGSEA. Trimming shortened V by 4 bases and J by 2 bases, and 17 bases separated the two germline ends. The CDR3 sequence is CSVGQAAGWNYGYTF. The CDR3 nucleotides are TGCAGCGTTGGACAGGCTGCTGGGTGGAACTATGGCTACACCTTC.

The chain combines TRBV7-2 with TRBJ1-5; perhaps TRBD1 as D (5 bases). Germline loops: CDR1 SGHTA, CDR2 FQGNSA. This CDR3 region has 15 residues. Between the trimmed V and J ends, which lost 3 bases and 3 bases, there was a span of 12 bases. The CDR3 spells CASSFAGQTNQPQHF. The CDR3 DNA reads TGTGCCAGCAGCTTTGCAGGGCAGACCAATCAGCCCCAGCATTTT.

This clonotype was seen ten or more times. V is TRBV9 and J is TRBJ1-4; unclear D gene. The V gene's germline CDR1 is SGDLS and CDR2 YYNGEE. The CDR3 extends over 15 amino acids. Trimming took 4 bases from V and 4 from J, leaving 14 bases between them. CDR3 in DNA: TGTGCCAGCAGCTACTCCATCGACGGTAATGAAAAACTGTTTTTT. It translates to CASSYSIDGNEKLFF.